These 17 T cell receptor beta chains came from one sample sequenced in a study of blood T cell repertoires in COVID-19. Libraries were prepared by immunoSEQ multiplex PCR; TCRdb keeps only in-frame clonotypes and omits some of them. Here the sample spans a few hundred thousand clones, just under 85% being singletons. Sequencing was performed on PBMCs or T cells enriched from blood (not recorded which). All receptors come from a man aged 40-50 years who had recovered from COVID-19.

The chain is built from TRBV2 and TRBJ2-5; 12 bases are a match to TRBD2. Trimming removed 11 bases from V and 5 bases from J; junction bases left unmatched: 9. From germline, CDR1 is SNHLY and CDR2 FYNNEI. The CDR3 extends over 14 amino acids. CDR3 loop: CAGKTSGGGETQYF. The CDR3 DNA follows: TGTGCCGGGAAGACTAGCGGGGGCGGGGAGACCCAGTACTTC.

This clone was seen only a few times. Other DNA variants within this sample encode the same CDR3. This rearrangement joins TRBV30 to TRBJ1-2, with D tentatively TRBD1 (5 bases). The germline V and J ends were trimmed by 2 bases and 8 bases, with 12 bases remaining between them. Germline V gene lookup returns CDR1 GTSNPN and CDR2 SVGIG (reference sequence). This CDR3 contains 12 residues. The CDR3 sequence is CAWSRQGYGYTF. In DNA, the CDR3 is TGTGCCTGGAGTCGCCAGGGCTACGGCTACACCTTC.

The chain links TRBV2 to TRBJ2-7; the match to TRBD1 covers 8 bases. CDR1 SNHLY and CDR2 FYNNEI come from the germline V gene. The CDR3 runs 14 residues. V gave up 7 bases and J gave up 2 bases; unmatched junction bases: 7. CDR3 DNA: TGTGCCAGCACTAGACAGGGGATTACCTACGAGCAGTACTTC. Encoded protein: CASTRQGITYEQYF.

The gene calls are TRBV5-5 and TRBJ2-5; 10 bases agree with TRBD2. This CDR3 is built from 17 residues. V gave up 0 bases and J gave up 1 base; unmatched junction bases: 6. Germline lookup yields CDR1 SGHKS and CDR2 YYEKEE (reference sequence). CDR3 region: CASSLGSRTSGQETQYF. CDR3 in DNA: TGTGCCAGCAGCTTGGGTTCGCGGACTAGCGGCCAAGAGACCCAGTACTTC.

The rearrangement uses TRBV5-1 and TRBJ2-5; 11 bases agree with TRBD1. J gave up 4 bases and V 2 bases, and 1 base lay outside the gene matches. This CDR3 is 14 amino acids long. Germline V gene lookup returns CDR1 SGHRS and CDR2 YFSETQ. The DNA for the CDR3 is TGCGCCAGCAGCTTAGGGACAGGGGGAGAGACCCAGTACTTC. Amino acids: CASSLGTGGETQYF. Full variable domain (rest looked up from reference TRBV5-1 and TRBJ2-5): KAGVTQTPRYLIKTRGQQVTLSCSPISGHRSVSWYQQTPGQGLQFLFEYFSETQRNKGNFPGRFSGRQFSNSRSEMNVSTLELGDSALYLCASSLGTGGETQYFGPGTRLLVL.

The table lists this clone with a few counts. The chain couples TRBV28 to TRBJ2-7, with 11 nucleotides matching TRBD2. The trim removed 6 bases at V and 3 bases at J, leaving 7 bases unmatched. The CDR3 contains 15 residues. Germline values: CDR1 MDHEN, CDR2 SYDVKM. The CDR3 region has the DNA TGTGCCAGCAGCCCCAGACTAGCGGGGCTCTACGAGCAGTACTTC. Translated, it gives CASSPRLAGLYEQYF.

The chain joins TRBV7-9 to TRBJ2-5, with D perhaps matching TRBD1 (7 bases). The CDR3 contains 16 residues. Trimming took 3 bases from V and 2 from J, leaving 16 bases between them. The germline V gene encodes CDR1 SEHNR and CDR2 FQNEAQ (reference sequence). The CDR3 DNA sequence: TGTGCCAGCAGCTTCCCCGGCAGGGGGGCTCAAGAGACCCAGTACTTC. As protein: CASSFPGRGAQETQYF.

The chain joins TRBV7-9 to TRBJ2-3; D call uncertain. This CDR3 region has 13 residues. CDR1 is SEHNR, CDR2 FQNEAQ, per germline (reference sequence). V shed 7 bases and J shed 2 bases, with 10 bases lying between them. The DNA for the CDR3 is TGTGCCAGCAACCAACAGCACACAGATACGCAGTATTTT. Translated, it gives CASNQQHTDTQYF.

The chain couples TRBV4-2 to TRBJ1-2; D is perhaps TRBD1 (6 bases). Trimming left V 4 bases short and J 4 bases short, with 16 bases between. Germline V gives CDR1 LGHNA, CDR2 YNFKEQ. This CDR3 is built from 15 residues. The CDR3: CASSPSTGMGYGYTF. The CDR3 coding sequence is TGTGCCAGCAGCCCCTCGACAGGTATGGGCTATGGCTACACCTTC.

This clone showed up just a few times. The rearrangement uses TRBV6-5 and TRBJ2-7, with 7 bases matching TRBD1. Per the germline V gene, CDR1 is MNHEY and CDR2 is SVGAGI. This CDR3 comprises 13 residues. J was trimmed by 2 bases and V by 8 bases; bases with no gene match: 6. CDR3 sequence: CASCRTGPYEQYF. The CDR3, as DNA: TGTGCCAGCTGCCGGACAGGACCCTACGAGCAGTACTTC.

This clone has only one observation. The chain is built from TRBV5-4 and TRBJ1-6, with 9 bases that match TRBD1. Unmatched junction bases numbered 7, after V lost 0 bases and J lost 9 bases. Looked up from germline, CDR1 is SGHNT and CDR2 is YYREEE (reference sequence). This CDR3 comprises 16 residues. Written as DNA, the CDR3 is TGTGCCAGCAGCTTGGCCCCGGACAGGGGAACTTCACCCCTCCACTTT. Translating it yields CASSLAPDRGTSPLHF.

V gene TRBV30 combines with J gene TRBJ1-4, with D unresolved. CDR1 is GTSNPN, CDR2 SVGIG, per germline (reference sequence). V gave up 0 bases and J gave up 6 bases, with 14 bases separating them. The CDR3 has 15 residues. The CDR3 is CAWSVPRAFYEKLFF. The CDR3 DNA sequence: TGTGCCTGGAGTGTACCCCGAGCGTTTTATGAAAAACTGTTTTTT.

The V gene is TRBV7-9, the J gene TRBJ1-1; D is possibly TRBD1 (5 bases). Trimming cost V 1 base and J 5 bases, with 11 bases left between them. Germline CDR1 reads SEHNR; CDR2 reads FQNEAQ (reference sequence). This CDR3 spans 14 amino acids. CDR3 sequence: CASSLVLQGTEAFF. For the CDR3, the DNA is TGTGCCAGCAGCTTAGTTTTGCAGGGTACTGAAGCTTTCTTT.

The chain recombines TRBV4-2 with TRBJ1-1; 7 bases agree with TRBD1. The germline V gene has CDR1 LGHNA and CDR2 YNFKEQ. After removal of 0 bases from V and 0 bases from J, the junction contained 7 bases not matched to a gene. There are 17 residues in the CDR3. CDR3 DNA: TGTGCCAGCAGCCAAGATAAACAGGGGCCTATGAACACTGAAGCTTTCTTT. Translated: CASSQDKQGPMNTEAFF.

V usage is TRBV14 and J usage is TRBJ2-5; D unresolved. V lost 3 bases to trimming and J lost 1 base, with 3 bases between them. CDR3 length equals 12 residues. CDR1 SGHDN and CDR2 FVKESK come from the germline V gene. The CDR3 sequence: CASSQSQETQYF. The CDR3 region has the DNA TGTGCCAGCAGCCAGAGCCAAGAGACCCAGTACTTC.

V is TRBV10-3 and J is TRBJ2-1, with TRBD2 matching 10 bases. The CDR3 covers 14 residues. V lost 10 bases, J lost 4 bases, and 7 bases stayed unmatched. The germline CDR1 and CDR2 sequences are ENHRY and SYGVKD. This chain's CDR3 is CATHSGRTYNEQFF. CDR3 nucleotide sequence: TGTGCCACCCATAGCGGGAGGACTTACAATGAGCAGTTCTTC.

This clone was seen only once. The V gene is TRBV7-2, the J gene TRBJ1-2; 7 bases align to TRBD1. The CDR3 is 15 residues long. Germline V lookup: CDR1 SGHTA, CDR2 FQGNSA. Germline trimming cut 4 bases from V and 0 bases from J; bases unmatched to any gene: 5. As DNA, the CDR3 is TGTGCCAGCAGCTCACCGACAGGGTCTAACTATGGCTACACCTTC. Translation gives CASSSPTGSNYGYTF.